This record looks at one T cell receptor (beta chain) sequence and its context. Its antigen remains undetermined. No per-base quality is available; no much larger clone lies one base away. Counted from cysteine to phenylalanine, this CDR3 has 15 amino acids. The read is trimmed to its CDR3 DNA, 45 bases read in frame from base 1. V ends up 0 bases short and J 4 bases short, with an unmatched junction base count of 9. The germline V gene (reference sequence) provides CDR1 GTSNPN and CDR2 SVGIG. The sample originates from a study of blood T cell repertoires in COVID-19 (dated by TCRdb to the early 2020s). For context, the study as a whole: Samples from collaborators originated in the United States, Italy and Spain and spanned both the acute and convalescent phases of COVID-19. The prospective study material was composed of cDNA or gDNA derived from T cells, B-cell-depleted T cells, or PBMCs. Subjects who had been exposed to COVID-19, were actively infected with it, or had recovered from it provided the deeply sampled blood TCRbeta repertoires that made up the dataset. The repertoires were released in a freely available public database meant as a resource for research on the immune response to SARS-CoV-2. The samples were drawn from two sources: the first 160 participants of the ongoing ImmuneRACE study, and 1,200 or so subjects contributed by 6 global collaborators. The sample metadata nearly always contained a de-identified subject ID, COVID-19 status, age in years and sex. Where available, HLA class I and class II types were taken from metadata supplied by the sample provider and were not determined by assay-based typing.

In the prospective study, participants were 18 to 89 years old, resided in about two dozen geographic areas of the United States, and were enrolled through a virtual design. To assign participants to cohorts, the prospective study relied on clinical history that participants themselves reported in a screening survey and a study questionnaire. Recovered participants in ImmuneRACE Cohort 3 were defined by two consecutive negative NP/OP PCR tests, clearance by a healthcare professional, or resolution of symptoms. Each participant in the prospective study had whole blood, serum and a nasopharyngeal or oropharyngeal swab collected by mobile phlebotomists. Over a roughly two-month period, participants in the prospective study had the option of providing additional blood draws and questionnaires. Prospective study blood samples were shipped either frozen or at room temperature before DNA extraction. TCRbeta CDR3 regions were amplified from genomic DNA by means of the immunoSEQ Assay, a bias-controlled multiplex PCR. In the paper's pipeline: Within the assay, amplification of reference gene primers was used to estimate how many nucleated cells each sample contained. To quantify the absolute abundance of each unique TCRbeta CDR3 rearrangement, sequence reads were collapsed and filtered. For each sample, productive Simpson clonality was calculated by taking the square root of Simpson's diversity index across productive rearrangements. TCRdb mirrors the immuneACCESS table, restricted to in-frame sequences. Some clones are absent from its copies; in checked studies, under half trace to an unresolved V gene, and the reason for the others is unknown. V, J and clone size are those of that table, while D and trimming were read from the DNA. Present in this sample are 150,000 to 180,000 clones, about 81% of which were seen just once. Under 9.5% of the sample comes from the top ten.

Broad study findings and their caveats: The amount of clinical and demographic metadata varied by source and participant and was provided uncurated.

The sample taken for sequencing was PBMCs or T cells enriched from blood (not recorded which). This receptor was obtained from a man aged 50 to 59 who had recovered from COVID-19. This chain is built from TRBV30 and TRBJ2-7; TRBD1 agrees with 7 junctional bases. For the CDR3, the sequence is CAWSVGAGGSYEQYF. The sequence in DNA is TGTGCCTGGAGTGTAGGGGCAGGGGGTTCGTACGAGCAGTACTTC.